This T cell receptor (beta chain) was captured by sequencing in a study of CD8+ T cells in alopecia areata. Treatment here: oral pan-JAK inhibitor, 5-10 mg twice daily. TCR sequencing used cDNA made by reverse transcription of extracted RNA. Here immunoSEQ multiplex PCR was the method, and the copy in TCRdb shows in-frame clones only, minus some. Of more than 200,000 clones in the sample, over 40% were seen once. The CDR3 is 15 amino acids. V lost 2 bases, J lost 5 bases, and 5 bases stayed unmatched. Per germline, CDR1 LNHNV and CDR2 YYDKDF (reference sequence). Source: CD4+ T cells sorted from blood, taken at approximately week 36, from a patient treated with tofacitinib. The chain couples TRBV15 to TRBJ1-4, with 7 bases matching TRBD1. This receptor was obtained from a human donor with alopecia areata. DNA of the CDR3: TGTGCCACCAGCAGACTGGGACAGATAAATGAAAAACTGTTTTTT. Its protein is CATSRLGQINEKLFF.